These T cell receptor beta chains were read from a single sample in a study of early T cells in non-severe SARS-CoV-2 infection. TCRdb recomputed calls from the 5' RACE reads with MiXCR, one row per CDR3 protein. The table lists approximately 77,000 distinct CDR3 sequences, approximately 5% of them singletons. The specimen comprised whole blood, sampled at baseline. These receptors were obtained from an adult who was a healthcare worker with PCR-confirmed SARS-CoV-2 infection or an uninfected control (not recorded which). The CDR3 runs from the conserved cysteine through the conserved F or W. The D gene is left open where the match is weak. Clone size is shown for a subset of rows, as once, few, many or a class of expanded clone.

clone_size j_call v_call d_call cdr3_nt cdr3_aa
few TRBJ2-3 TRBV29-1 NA TGCAGCGTTCCCCCGAGAATGGCAGATACGCAGTATTTT CSVPPRMADTQYF
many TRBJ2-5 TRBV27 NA TGTGCCAGACACCGGGGTGAGACCCAGTACTTC CARHRGETQYF
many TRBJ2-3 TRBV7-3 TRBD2 TGTGCCAGCAGCCCCGGGCCTCTAGCGGGAGGGGCAGATACGCAGTATTTT CASSPGPLAGGADTQYF
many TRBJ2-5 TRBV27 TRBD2 TGTGCCAGCAGTTTGTTTCCTAGCGGGAGGGCGGAGACCCAGTACTTC CASSLFPSGRAETQYF
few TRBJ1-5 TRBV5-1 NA TGCGCCAGCATAAAGGGCCCTCGGGGCAATCAGCCCCAGCATTTT CASIKGPRGNQPQHF
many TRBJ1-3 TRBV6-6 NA TGTGCCAGCAGTTACACAGGGAGGGTCACCGGAAACACCATATATTTT CASSYTGRVTGNTIYF
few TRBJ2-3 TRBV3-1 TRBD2 TGTGCCAGCAGCCAAGTAGCGGGAGTGGACGATACGCAGTATTTT CASSQVAGVDDTQYF
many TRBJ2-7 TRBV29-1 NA TGCAGCGTTGAAACGTCAGCCTACGAGCAGTACTTC CSVETSAYEQYF
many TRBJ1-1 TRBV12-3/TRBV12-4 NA TGTGCCAGCAGTTTAGTTGGAGGTGAAGCTTTCTTT CASSLVGGEAFF
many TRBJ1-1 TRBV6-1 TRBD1 TGTGCCAGCAGACAGACAGGGGGCCGGTCCACTGAAGCTTTCTTT CASRQTGGRSTEAFF
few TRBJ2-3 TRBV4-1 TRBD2 TGCGCCAGCAGCCACCGGACTAGCGGCCTCACAGATACGCAGTATTTT CASSHRTSGLTDTQYF
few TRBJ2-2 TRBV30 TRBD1 TGTGCCTGGAGTGTAGACCCAGGGGGCGCTTGGAAGGGCGGGGAGCTGTTTTTT CAWSVDPGGAWKGGELFF
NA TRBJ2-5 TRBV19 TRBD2 TGTGCCAGTAGTGGGACTAGCACAGAGACCCAGTACTTC CASSGTSTETQYF
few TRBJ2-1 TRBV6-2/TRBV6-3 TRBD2 TGTGCCAGCAGTAGCGCGCGACTAGCGGGAGTGGGGGAGCAGTTCTTC CASSSARLAGVGEQFF
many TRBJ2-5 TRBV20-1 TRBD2 TGCAGTGTCGGGGGACTAGCAGGAGAGACCCAGTACTTC CSVGGLAGETQYF
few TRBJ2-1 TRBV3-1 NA TGTGCCAGCAGCCAAGAGGGGGGCAGGGCCCATGAGCAGTTCTTC CASSQEGGRAHEQFF
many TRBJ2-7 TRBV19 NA TGTGCCAGTAGCCTTCACAGGGAAGTGGGCGAGCAGTACTTC CASSLHREVGEQYF
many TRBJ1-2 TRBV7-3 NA TGTGCCAGCAGCTTAACTGGGACCGAAGACTATGGCTACACCTTC CASSLTGTEDYGYTF
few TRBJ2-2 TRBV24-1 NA TGTGCCGGAGGGCCGAACACCGGGGAGCTGTTTTTT CAGGPNTGELFF
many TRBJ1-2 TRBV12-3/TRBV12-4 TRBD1 TGTGCCAGCAGCCCTCAGGGGGCTGCTAACTATGGCTACACCTTC CASSPQGAANYGYTF
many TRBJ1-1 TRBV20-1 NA TGCAGTGTCGGCCCCTGGGGCACTGAAGCTTTCTTT CSVGPWGTEAFF
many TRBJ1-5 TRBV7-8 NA TGTGCCAGCAGCCCAAGCTCCCTCATCCTCAGCAATCAGCCCCAGCATTTT CASSPSSLILSNQPQHF
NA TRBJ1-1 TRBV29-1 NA TGCAGCGTTGAGTCGACAGGATCGAACACTGAAGCTTTCTTT CSVESTGSNTEAFF
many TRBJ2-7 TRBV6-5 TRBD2 TGTGCCAGCCACCGGAGCGGGAGAAACGAGCAGTACTTC CASHRSGRNEQYF
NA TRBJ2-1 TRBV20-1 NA TGCAGTCCCTTCGTAGCTGCTTCCCCGAATGAGCAGTTCTTC CSPFVAASPNEQFF
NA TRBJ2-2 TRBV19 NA TGTGCCAGTAGGGACGGTTCCGGCGGGGAGCTGTTTTTT CASRDGSGGELFF